Listed below are T cell receptor beta chains from one sample, sequenced in a study of molecular identifiers for immune sequencing clone quantification. TCRdb recomputed calls from the PCR reads with MiXCR, one row per CDR3 protein. The table lists 40,000 or so distinct CDR3 sequences, around 21% of them singletons. The material sequenced was naive CD8+ T cells from blood, with Jurkat cell RNA spiked in. These receptors all come from a human donor in good health. Some libraries in this study had Jurkat cell RNA spiked in. Each CDR3 is given with its conserved first and last residue. Fields, in order: V gene, D gene, clone size, J gene, CDR3 protein, CDR3 DNA. A D gene is named only where the DNA matches it firmly. Size tells how often a clone was seen (once, few, many) or the class of an expanded clone, and some rows leave it out.

TRBV30	-	many	TRBJ1-1	CAWSVHGNTEAFF	TGTGCCTGGAGTGTACACGGGAACACTGAAGCTTTCTTT
TRBV30	-	once	TRBJ1-1	CARSVGRREMSTEAFF	TGTGCCCGGAGTGTAGGCCGCCGAGAAATGAGCACTGAAGCTTTCTTT
TRBV3-1	-	many	TRBJ1-6	CASSQDLSGYNSPLHF	TGTGCCAGCAGCCAAGATCTGTCAGGGTATAATTCACCCCTCCACTTT
TRBV7-2	-	many	TRBJ2-5	CASSLIQGSQETQYF	TGTGCCAGCAGCTTAATCCAGGGGAGCCAAGAGACCCAGTACTTC
TRBV12-3/TRBV12-4	-	many	TRBJ1-5	CASSTTGWDQPQHF	TGTGCCAGCAGTACTACAGGGTGGGATCAGCCCCAGCATTTT
TRBV7-6	-	few	TRBJ2-6	CASSLLGTDRTNVLTF	TGTGCCAGCAGCTTACTGGGGACTGACCGGACCAACGTCCTGACTTTC
TRBV7-6	TRBD1	many	TRBJ1-1	CASSTLPGQGAVNTEAFF	TGTGCCAGCAGCACCCTGCCGGGACAGGGGGCAGTAAACACTGAAGCTTTCTTT
TRBV12-3/TRBV12-4	-	few	TRBJ2-7	CASSFTERPYEQYF	TGTGCCAGCAGTTTTACCGAGAGGCCGTACGAGCAGTACTTC
TRBV9	-	many	TRBJ1-1	CASKVGKGLGTEAFF	TGTGCCAGCAAAGTGGGAAAGGGTTTGGGCACTGAAGCTTTCTTT
TRBV28	-	many	TRBJ1-1	CATYQGLGTEAFF	TGTGCCACCTATCAGGGGCTGGGCACTGAAGCTTTCTTT
TRBV4-1	-	few	TRBJ1-5	CASSHGRNQPQHF	TGCGCCAGCAGCCACGGGAGAAATCAGCCCCAGCATTTT
TRBV7-9	-	many	TRBJ1-5	CASSFEHQPQHF	TGTGCCAGCAGCTTCGAACACCAGCCCCAGCATTTT
TRBV5-6	-	many	TRBJ2-7	CASSLGQPSYEQYF	TGTGCCAGCAGCTTGGGACAACCCAGCTACGAGCAGTACTTC
TRBV7-9	-	many	TRBJ1-1	CASSLQLGTEAFF	TGTGCCAGCAGCTTACAGCTTGGCACTGAAGCTTTCTTT
TRBV28	TRBD2	-	TRBJ2-1	CASSSQDRQGLAGLYNEQFF	TGTGCCAGCAGTTCCCAGGACAGACAGGGACTAGCGGGACTTTACAATGAGCAGTTCTTC
TRBV15	-	many	TRBJ2-3	CATSRSDSTDTQYF	TGTGCCACCAGCCGTAGCGATAGCACAGATACGCAGTATTTT
TRBV4-2	-	many	TRBJ2-1	CASSQELGDNEQFF	TGTGCCAGCAGCCAAGAGTTGGGGGACAATGAGCAGTTCTTC
TRBV4-1	TRBD1	many	TRBJ2-6	CASSHILGQGGGANVLTF	TGCGCCAGCAGCCATATACTGGGACAGGGAGGCGGGGCCAACGTCCTGACTTTC
TRBV6-5	-	many	TRBJ1-6	CASSSPGDVDSPLHF	TGTGCCAGCAGTTCCCCCGGGGACGTTGATTCACCCCTCCACTTT
TRBV20-1	-	many	TRBJ2-7	CSAIPGDSYEQYF	TGCAGTGCGATACCCGGAGACTCCTACGAGCAGTACTTC
TRBV6-5	-	many	TRBJ2-7	CASSYQGLAAYEQYF	TGTGCCAGCAGTTACCAAGGATTAGCAGCGTACGAGCAGTACTTC
TRBV6-2/TRBV6-3	-	many	TRBJ1-5	CASSVGGYQPQHF	TGTGCCAGCAGTGTCGGGGGGTATCAGCCCCAGCATTTT
TRBV6-2/TRBV6-3	-	-	TRBJ2-7	CAGSQGYEQYF	TGTGCCGGCAGTCAGGGCTACGAGCAGTACTTC
TRBV20-1	-	many	TRBJ2-4	CSAWTVAKNIQYF	TGCAGTGCTTGGACAGTAGCCAAAAACATTCAGTACTTC
TRBV19	-	many	TRBJ2-6	CASSISSPSVLTF	TGTGCCAGTAGTATCTCCTCCCCCAGCGTCCTGACTTTC
TRBV6-5	-	many	TRBJ2-5	CASSYTDEGLQETQYF	TGTGCCAGCAGTTACACAGACGAGGGGCTCCAAGAGACCCAGTACTTC
TRBV9	TRBD2	many	TRBJ2-3	CASSPRLAGVTDTQYF	TGTGCCAGCAGCCCAAGACTAGCGGGGGTAACAGATACGCAGTATTTT
TRBV7-9	-	many	TRBJ1-1	CASSPSRQTNTEAFF	TGTGCCAGCAGCCCGAGTAGACAGACGAACACTGAAGCTTTCTTT
TRBV21-1	-	-	TRBJ2-4	CASSKEVRGPKKIQYF	TGTGCCAGCAGCAAAGAAGTTCGAGGTCCTAAGAAGATTCAGTACTTC
TRBV4-3	-	-	TRBJ2-1	CASSQAGPTDEQFF	TGCGCCAGCAGCCAAGCCGGCCCTACGGATGAGCAGTTCTTC
TRBV7-6	TRBD2	many	TRBJ2-3	CASSLGDYNTDTQYF	TGTGCCAGCAGCTTAGGGGACTACAACACAGATACGCAGTATTTT
TRBV28	-	many	TRBJ2-7	CASSGGLGGYEQYF	TGTGCCAGCAGTGGCGGACTCGGTGGGTACGAGCAGTACTTC
TRBV6-2/TRBV6-3	TRBD2	many	TRBJ2-1	CATQGISGGPSYNEQFF	TGTGCCACCCAGGGAATTAGCGGGGGGCCCTCCTACAATGAGCAGTTCTTC
TRBV7-9	-	many	TRBJ2-2	CASSLKDGARTGELFF	TGTGCCAGCAGCTTAAAGGACGGGGCGCGCACCGGGGAGCTGTTTTTT
TRBV7-9	-	many	TRBJ2-5	CATARTDQETQYF	TGTGCCACCGCCCGGACAGACCAAGAGACCCAGTACTTC
TRBV6-2/TRBV6-3	TRBD2	many	TRBJ2-7	CASTRTRGSAPFEQYF	TGTGCCAGCACCAGGACGCGCGGGAGCGCACCTTTTGAGCAGTACTTC
TRBV7-2	-	many	TRBJ2-1	CASSSGGEQFF	TGTGCCAGCAGCTCCGGGGGTGAGCAGTTCTTC
TRBV19	TRBD1	many	TRBJ2-1	CASSIGTGLHNEQFF	TGTGCCAGTAGTATAGGGACAGGGCTCCACAATGAGCAGTTCTTC
TRBV4-3	-	many	TRBJ2-3	CASSQDPAGHTDTQYF	TGCGCCAGCAGCCAAGATCCGGCAGGGCACACAGATACGCAGTATTTT
TRBV27	-	many	TRBJ1-1	CASSFLGSEAFF	TGTGCCAGCAGTTTTTTAGGCTCCGAAGCTTTCTTT
TRBV6-2/TRBV6-3	-	many	TRBJ1-1	CASSSLAEAFF	TGTGCCAGCAGTTCCCTAGCTGAAGCTTTCTTT
TRBV14	-	many	TRBJ1-2	CASSQEDVYGYTF	TGTGCCAGCAGCCAAGAAGACGTGTATGGCTACACCTTC
TRBV10-3	TRBD2	many	TRBJ2-5	CAISESGLAGQETQYF	TGTGCCATCAGTGAGTCTGGACTAGCGGGCCAAGAGACCCAGTACTTC
TRBV7-9	-	many	TRBJ1-1	CASSQNYEAFF	TGTGCCAGCAGCCAAAACTATGAAGCTTTCTTT
TRBV9	TRBD1	-	TRBJ2-7	CASSEGQSGLYEQYF	TGTGCCAGCAGCGAGGGACAGTCGGGCCTCTACGAGCAGTACTTC
TRBV5-6	-	-	TRBJ2-3	CAGSTEVVADSQYF	TGTGCCGGCAGCACTGAGGTTGTGGCAGATTCGCAGTATTTT
TRBV29-1	TRBD2	-	TRBJ2-3	CSALTSGGSLRDTQYF	TGCAGCGCTCTTACTAGCGGGGGGTCCCTCAGAGATACGCAGTACTTT
TRBV21-1	-	-	TRBJ1-4	CASNLLRDRASCGEKLFF	TGTGCCAGCAACCTCCTCCGGGACAGGGCTAGTTGTGGAGAAAAACTGTTTTTT
TRBV7-6	-	-	TRBJ2-3	CASSFGDRADTQYF	TGTGCCAGCAGCTTCGGGGACCGAGCAGATACGCAGTATTTT
TRBV2	TRBD1	many	TRBJ2-3	CASIQGQELDTQYF	TGTGCCAGCATCCAGGGACAGGAATTAGATACGCAGTATTTT
TRBV30	TRBD2	many	TRBJ2-1	CAWIGGADEQFF	TGTGCCTGGATCGGGGGGGCGGATGAGCAGTTCTTC
TRBV7-9	TRBD2	many	TRBJ2-5	CASSQGTSGEETQYF	TGTGCCAGCAGCCAAGGGACTAGCGGGGAAGAGACCCAGTACTTC
TRBV5-6	-	many	TRBJ2-7	CASSLEGKGHEQYF	TGTGCCAGCAGCTTGGAAGGGAAAGGCCACGAGCAGTACTTC